The 18 T cell receptor beta chains below come from one sample, sequenced in a study of T cell repertoires in cytomegalovirus infection. These TCRs' antigens remain unknown. TCRdb ran MiXCR on the reads and lists one entry per CDR3 protein. The table records some 130,000 distinct CDR3 sequences, roughly a quarter of them present only once. Sequences were obtained from PBMCs, sequenced either directly or after in vitro stimulation (not recorded which). These receptor sequences come from a human donor in good health (CMV status not recorded). Some clones in this sample may be carry-over from other donors' samples.

This rearrangement joins TRBV6-2 or TRBV6-3 to TRBJ2-1, with a weak D call TRBD2 (5 bases). The CDR3 extends over 14 amino acids. The germline gives CDR1 MNHEY, CDR2 SVGEGT. Trimming shortened V by 7 bases and J by 4 bases, and 14 bases separated the two germline ends. The CDR3, as DNA: TGTGCCAGCATCGGTGGGAGTCTATACAATGAGCAGTTCTTC. This codes for CASIGGSLYNEQFF.

This clonotype was counted between two and nine times. V is TRBV12-3 or TRBV12-4 and J is TRBJ2-1; tentatively, D is TRBD1 or TRBD2 (6 bases each). The CDR3 sequence is 11 residues long. V was cut by 5 bases and J by 9 bases, with 8 bases left in between. CDR3: CASSPGAEQFF. The CDR3 DNA follows: TGTGCCAGCAGTCCGGGGGCTGAGCAGTTCTTC.

The genes are TRBV7-8 and TRBJ2-7; no clear D. The CDR3 is 16 residues long. V was clipped by 1 base and J by 2 bases, with 15 bases between them. CDR1 SGHVS and CDR2 FQNEAQ come from the germline V gene. The CDR3 DNA is TGTGCCAGCAGCTTAGGAGCTTCGGGCACCACCTACGAGCAGTACTTC. Amino acid sequence: CASSLGASGTTYEQYF.

V is TRBV20-1 and J is TRBJ2-1; the D is unclear. In germline, CDR1 is DFQATT, CDR2 SNEGSKA (reference sequence). V dropped 1 base and J dropped 8 bases, with 6 bases sitting between them. This CDR3 has 11 amino acids. CDR3 in amino acids: CSARGHDEQFF. CDR3 nucleotide sequence: TGCAGTGCTAGAGGTCACGATGAGCAGTTCTTC.

The genes are TRBV20-1 and TRBJ1-5; D ambiguous. Germline V gene data show CDR1 as DFQATT and CDR2 as SNEGSKA (reference sequence). Trimming left V 6 bases short and J 4 bases short, with 10 bases between. The CDR3 length is 12 residues. The CDR3 spells CSAQESNQPQHF. For the CDR3, the DNA is TGCAGTGCCCAGGAGAGTAATCAGCCCCAGCATTTT.

J is TRBJ2-3 and V is TRBV7-6, with 14 bases aligning to TRBD2. This CDR3 contains 19 residues. V gave up 1 base and J gave up 4 bases; unmatched junction bases: 10. The germline CDR1 and CDR2 sequences are SGHVS and FNYEAQ. CDR3 region: CASSLDTGTSGRRPDTQYF. CDR3 sequence (DNA): TGTGCCAGCAGCTTAGACACCGGGACTAGCGGGAGACGGCCAGATACGCAGTATTTT.

The V call is TRBV27, the J call TRBJ2-5; TRBD1 matches 8 bases. The CDR3 is 14 residues long. The germline CDR1 and CDR2 sequences are MNHEY and SMNVEV (reference sequence). Trimming took 1 base from V and 4 from J; bases not matched to a gene: 2. This CDR3 reads CASSLYRGVETQYF. In nucleotides, the CDR3 is TGTGCCAGCAGTTTATACAGGGGGGTAGAGACCCAGTACTTC.

The chain carries TRBV28 and TRBJ2-7; no firm D call. Germline V gives CDR1 MDHEN, CDR2 SYDVKM. V lost 6 bases, J lost 0 bases, and 6 bases lay in between. This CDR3 region has 12 residues. The CDR3 bases are TGTGCCAGCAGCTGGGGCTCCTACGAGCAGTACTTC. Its translation: CASSWGSYEQYF.

This clonotype was recorded many times. V and J are TRBV2 and TRBJ2-7, with 9 bases that match TRBD2. The germline CDR1 and CDR2 sequences are SNHLY and FYNNEI. V shed 6 bases and J 5 bases; nucleotides not matched to a gene: 11. This CDR3 comprises 15 residues. The CDR3 nucleotides are TGTGCCAGCAGCCTTGGAAGCGGGAGGTCCAACGAGCAGTACTTC. Protein product: CASSLGSGRSNEQYF.

The rearrangement links TRBV14 to TRBJ2-1; TRBD2 is a possible D gene (5 bases). This CDR3 is 15 amino acids long. CDR1 is SGHDN and CDR2 is FVKESK in the germline V gene. V lost 4 bases to trimming and J lost 3 bases, with 13 bases between them. The DNA for the CDR3 is TGTGCCAGCAGCCCTCCGGACTGGGACTACAATGAGCAGTTCTTC. The encoded protein is CASSPPDWDYNEQFF.

This clonotype was counted a single time. The rearrangement links TRBV29-1 to TRBJ2-7; D gene uncertain. The V end was cut by 3 bases, the J end by 3 bases, with 6 bases between. CDR1 and CDR2 (germline): SQVTM, ANQGSEA. The CDR3 consists of 11 residues. CDR3 protein: CSVDSGYEQYF. In DNA form, the CDR3 reads TGCAGCGTTGATTCCGGCTACGAGCAGTACTTC.

This clonotype has a handful of counts. The chain recombines TRBV7-3 with TRBJ2-3; D gene uncertain. Trimming cost V 0 bases and J 5 bases, with 6 bases left between them. This CDR3 region has 13 residues. Germline assignment: CDR1 SGHTA and CDR2 FQGTGA. CDR3 nucleotides: TGTGCCAGCAGCTTAACGAAGGGAGATACGCAGTATTTT. Protein sequence: CASSLTKGDTQYF.

The chain has TRBV4-1 and TRBJ2-5; unclear D gene. V lost 1 base, J lost 0 bases, and 9 bases lay in between. Germline lookup yields CDR1 MGHRA and CDR2 YSYEKL. The CDR3 length is 15 residues. DNA for the CDR3: TGCGCCAGCAGCCAAGCGGCCCTCTACCAAGAGACCCAGTACTTC. Translation gives CASSQAALYQETQYF.

This clonotype occurred many times. The chain is built from TRBV7-2 and TRBJ2-4; 12 bases line up with TRBD2. Germline V gene sequence: CDR1 SGHTA, CDR2 FQGNSA. This CDR3 is built from 20 residues. V was pared by 3 bases and J by 7 bases, with 19 bases of the junction left unmatched. Written as DNA, the CDR3 is TGTGCCAGCAGCTTGCTCGGCCTAGCGGGAGGGCCGCGGGGGTGGAACATTCAGTACTTC. Its translation is CASSLLGLAGGPRGWNIQYF.

With regard to this clonotype: A much larger clone is a single base away; this may be a read error. The conserved closing phenylalanine or tryptophan is absent in this CDR3, likely reflecting a read error. The chain uses TRBV7-2 and TRBJ1-2; 8 positions match TRBD1. The germline V gene has CDR1 SGHTA and CDR2 FQGNSA. V gave up 5 bases and J gave up 6 bases; unmatched junction bases: 20. This CDR3 has 18 amino acids. For the CDR3, the DNA is TGTGCCAGCAGCAAACTCCTCGGGGGACAGGCTCAACCCCATGGCTACACCTCC. It translates to CASSKLLGGQAQPHGYTS.

This clonotype has ten or more counts. This rearrangement joins TRBV7-2 to TRBJ2-3; the D gene is possibly TRBD1 (6 bases). The CDR3 extends over 14 amino acids. Germline lookup yields CDR1 SGHTA and CDR2 FQGNSA. Trimming took 2 bases from V and 4 from J, leaving 10 bases between them. CDR3: CASSLTGSPDTQYF. The CDR3 DNA reads as TGTGCCAGCAGCTTAACAGGGAGCCCAGATACGCAGTATTTT.

With regard to this clonotype: Its ends do not fully match the called genes, so a read error is possible. V gene TRBV27 combines with J gene TRBJ2-1; D might be TRBD1 or TRBD2, each matching 5 bases. CDR3 size: 12 residues. Germline values: CDR1 MNHEY, CDR2 SMNVEV (reference sequence). As DNA, the CDR3 is TGTGCCAGCAGTACAGCCGGGACGTATCTTCTCTTC. Its translation is CASSTAGTYLLF.

The chain is built from TRBV12-3 or TRBV12-4 and TRBJ2-3; 13 positions agree with TRBD2. Trimming at V came to 5 bases and at J to 6 bases, leaving 8 bases not matched to a gene. The CDR3 covers 16 residues. CDR3 sequence (DNA): TGTGCCAGCAGTCTCGGGACTAGCGGGGCGGGGGATACGCAGTATTTT. This codes for CASSLGTSGAGDTQYF.